These 21 T cell receptor beta chains came from one sample sequenced in a study of shared clonotypes between healthy human individuals. Assay used: immunoSEQ multiplex PCR; TCRdb lists only in-frame clones, some missing. Among over a million clones listed, about 96% were seen once. Sequenced material: naive CD4+ T cells sorted from blood. Subset described: CD45RA+ positively selected. These TCRs come from a man aged 30-40 years in good health.

The chain links TRBV11-3 to TRBJ1-3; D is possibly TRBD1 (5 bases). The V gene lost 5 bases and the J gene lost 1 base, with 12 bases spanning the gap. Germline values: CDR1 SGHNT, CDR2 YENEEA. The CDR3 length is 15 residues. Here the CDR3 reads CASSLSWGSGNTIYF. CDR3 bases: TGTGCCAGCAGCCTGTCTTGGGGGTCTGGAAACACCATATATTTT.

The chain is built from TRBV6-6 and TRBJ2-7; TRBD1 aligns across 8 bases. The V gene end was trimmed by 0 bases and the J gene end by 2 bases; junction bases not matched to a gene: 6. CDR1 is MNHNY, CDR2 SVGAGI, per germline (reference sequence). The CDR3 loop spans 16 amino acids. The CDR3 is CASSYSKDRATYEQYF. CDR3 DNA sequence: TGTGCCAGCAGTTACTCGAAGGACAGGGCTACCTACGAGCAGTACTTC.

Note on this clone: The same CDR3 is also encoded by other DNA sequences in this sample. This rearrangement joins TRBV5-1 to TRBJ1-4, with unresolved D. CDR1 SGHRS and CDR2 YFSETQ come from the germline V gene. V was cut by 0 bases and J by 1 base, with 4 bases left in between. The CDR3 is 14 amino acids. CDR3 sequence: CASSLVGTNEKLFF. As DNA, the CDR3 is TGCGCCAGCAGCTTGGTTGGAACTAATGAAAAACTGTTTTTT.

The rearrangement links TRBV10-3 to TRBJ2-1; a possible D gene is TRBD2 (5 bases). Germline CDR1 and CDR2: ENHRY and SYGVKD. CDR3 size: 17 residues. Trimming took 0 bases from V and 0 from J, leaving 12 bases between them. CDR3 sequence (DNA): TGTGCCATCAGTGAGTCGGTGGGCGGAGGCTCCTACAATGAGCAGTTCTTC. Its protein product is CAISESVGGGSYNEQFF.

The chain carries TRBV5-8 and TRBJ2-2; D gene ambiguous. The CDR3 is 15 amino acids. V gave up 0 bases and J gave up 4 bases, with 10 bases separating them. In germline, CDR1 is SGHTS, CDR2 YDEGEE. The chain's CDR3 is CASSLVGRTTGELFF. In DNA form, the CDR3 reads TGTGCCAGCAGCTTGGTAGGCAGGACCACCGGGGAGCTGTTTTTT. Complete variable domain (other parts from reference TRBV5-8 and TRBJ2-2): EAGVTQSPTHLIKTRGQQATLRCSPISGHTSVYWYQQALGLGLQFLLWYDEGEERNRGNFPPRFSGRQFPNYSSELNVNALELEDSALYLCASSLVGRTTGELFFGEGSRLTVL.

The rearrangement links TRBV14 to TRBJ2-1, with D possibly matching TRBD1 (5 bases). The V gene lost 4 bases and the J gene lost 8 bases, with 21 bases spanning the gap. Looked up from germline, CDR1 is SGHDN and CDR2 is FVKESK. CDR3 length: 16 amino acids. DNA for the CDR3: TGTGCCAGCAGCCCTCCTAATTACGGACAAGTCCATGAGCAGTTCTTC. This sequence encodes CASSPPNYGQVHEQFF.

The rearrangement joins TRBV11-2 to TRBJ2-1; 12 nucleotides line up with TRBD2. The V segment lost 2 bases and the J segment 5 bases; nucleotides outside the gene matches: 4. From germline, CDR1 is SGHAT and CDR2 FQNNGV. There are 16 residues in the CDR3. The CDR3 reads CASSLRGLAGHNEQFF. The CDR3 coding sequence is TGTGCCAGCAGCTTACGAGGACTAGCGGGACACAATGAGCAGTTCTTC.

The rearrangement joins TRBV7-9 to TRBJ2-2; 8 bases align to TRBD2. V shed 5 bases and J 0 bases; nucleotides not matched to a gene: 11. CDR3 length equals 18 residues. The germline CDR1 and CDR2 sequences are SEHNR and FQNEAQ (reference sequence). DNA for the CDR3: TGTGCCAGCAGCCCTAGACTAGCGATAGGGTCGAACACCGGGGAGCTGTTTTTT. Protein: CASSPRLAIGSNTGELFF.

The genes are TRBV19 and TRBJ1-1, with TRBD1 as a possible D gene (6 bases). Germline V gene data show CDR1 as LNHDA and CDR2 as SQIVND (reference sequence). V shed 4 bases and J shed 1 base, with 19 bases lying between them. The length of the CDR3 is 17 residues. The CDR3 is CASSTFLRTASNTEAFF. In DNA form, the CDR3 reads TGTGCCAGTAGTACCTTTCTTCGGACAGCTTCGAACACTGAAGCTTTCTTT.

The V and J genes are TRBV6-1 and TRBJ1-2; D might be TRBD1 (5 bases). CDR3 length: 14 residues. Germline assignment: CDR1 MNHNS and CDR2 SASEGT. Trimming took 6 bases from V and 5 from J, leaving 16 bases between them. The CDR3 DNA is TGTGCCAGCAGAGGCCCCGAGGGGCTTTATGGCTACACCTTC. Protein sequence: CASRGPEGLYGYTF.

The chain joins TRBV30 to TRBJ2-1; 10 bases are a match to TRBD1. The CDR3 covers 14 residues. Trimming cost V 0 bases and J 15 bases; bases outside gene matches: 11. Germline CDR1 GTSNPN, CDR2 SVGIG (reference sequence). CDR3 sequence: CAWSVLLPGQGLFF. CDR3 bases: TGTGCCTGGAGTGTACTTCTTCCGGGACAGGGGCTGTTCTTC.

The rearrangement uses TRBV18 and TRBJ2-1; TRBD1 is a possible D gene (6 bases). The CDR3 runs to 14 residues. Germline V lookup: CDR1 KGHSH, CDR2 LQKENI. V lost 2 bases, J lost 9 bases, and 14 bases lay in between. The CDR3 DNA reads TGTGCCAGCTCACCAAGGTCACCACAGGGTGAGCAGTTCTTC. Encoded protein: CASSPRSPQGEQFF.

The chain employs TRBV15 and TRBJ2-1; D remains ambiguous. CDR3 size: 15 residues. Germline loops: CDR1 LNHNV, CDR2 YYDKDF (reference sequence). V dropped 0 bases and J dropped 0 bases, with 6 bases sitting between them. Written as DNA, the CDR3 is TGTGCCACCAGCAGAGAGCCTTCCTCCTACAATGAGCAGTTCTTC. Its translation: CATSREPSSYNEQFF.

The genes are TRBV19 and TRBJ2-7; 7 bases agree with TRBD1. With 7 bases clipped from V and 1 base from J, the junction kept 10 bases outside the gene matches. The CDR3 has 15 amino acids. In germline, CDR1 is LNHDA, CDR2 SQIVND (reference sequence). The CDR3 reads CASTPKAGGSYEQYF. For the CDR3, the DNA is TGTGCCAGTACCCCCAAAGCAGGGGGATCCTACGAGCAGTACTTC.

The chain uses TRBV28 and TRBJ2-1; possible D gene TRBD1, 6 bases. CDR3 size: 13 residues. The V gene lost 3 bases and the J gene lost 6 bases, with 9 bases spanning the gap. The germline V gene encodes CDR1 MDHEN and CDR2 SYDVKM. Written as DNA, the CDR3 is TGTGCCAGCAGTTTCCGACAGGTCAATGAGCAGTTCTTC. Protein product: CASSFRQVNEQFF.

The chain has TRBV13 and TRBJ1-3, with D tentatively TRBD1 (6 bases). Germline CDR1 PRHDT, CDR2 FYEKMQ (reference sequence). Trimming stripped 1 base from V and 4 bases from J, with 8 bases between. CDR3 length: 14 amino acids. The CDR3 reads CASSLAGAGNTIYF. The CDR3 DNA reads as TGTGCCAGCAGCTTAGCAGGGGCAGGAAACACCATATATTTT.

The CDR3 loop reads CASSLGFPRLKYNEQFF. CDR3 DNA sequence: TGTGCCAGCAGCTTAGGCTTTCCTAGATTAAAATACAATGAGCAGTTCTTC. The chain uses TRBV7-8 and TRBJ2-1, with unresolved D. V lost 1 base to trimming and J lost 4 bases, with 17 bases between them. CDR3 length equals 17 residues. Germline V gives CDR1 SGHVS, CDR2 FQNEAQ.

The chain uses TRBV28 and TRBJ2-2; TRBD1 aligns across 7 bases. Germline loops: CDR1 MDHEN, CDR2 SYDVKM. The CDR3 is 12 amino acids. V trimming: 7 bases; J trimming: 7 bases; junction bases outside the gene matches: 3. CDR3 loop: CASTQGDGELFF. CDR3 nucleotide sequence: TGTGCCAGCACCCAGGGGGACGGGGAGCTGTTTTTT.

The chain employs TRBV4-1 and TRBJ2-7, with a possible D match to TRBD1 (5 bases). This CDR3 has 12 amino acids. V lost 11 bases to trimming and J lost 6 bases, with 17 bases between them. CDR1 is MGHRA, CDR2 YSYEKL, per germline. Here the CDR3 reads CAPTPGLGEQYF. The CDR3 region has the DNA TGCGCCCCTACCCCAGGGCTCGGCGAGCAGTACTTC.

The V and J genes are TRBV27 and TRBJ2-1; maybe TRBD2 (5 bases). The V and J ends lost 3 bases and 9 bases respectively, with 9 bases between them. The CDR3 is 12 residues long. Germline V lookup: CDR1 MNHEY, CDR2 SMNVEV (reference sequence). This chain's CDR3 is CASSFYGGEQFF. CDR3 DNA: TGTGCCAGCAGTTTCTATGGAGGTGAGCAGTTCTTC.

The V and J genes are TRBV4-3 and TRBJ1-3; no clear D. V lost 1 base, J lost 3 bases, and 13 bases lay in between. The V gene's germline CDR1 is LGHNA and CDR2 YSLEER. The CDR3 runs 16 residues. The CDR3 region has the DNA TGCGCCAGCAGCCAAGTTGGGCTTTCAGGTGGAAACACCATATATTTT. Translating gives CASSQVGLSGGNTIYF.